The next 24 T cell receptor beta chains were all read from a single sample in a study of spatial heterogeneity in lung cancer. Study findings and constraints: In tumors, expanded intratumoral alpha and beta TCR counts tracked mutation counts.

These receptors have no known antigen. Regarding time point: sample taken at primary tumor resection. Each CDR3 protein is one row after TCRdb ran MiXCR on the 5' RACE reads. This table holds 20,000 to 25,000 distinct CDR3 sequences, 8.8% found once. The sequences come from lung tumor tissue, collected at surgery. The receptor set was obtained from a male donor with early-stage non-small cell lung cancer.

The chain carries TRBV2 and TRBJ2-1; the D gene is possibly TRBD2 (6 bases). The CDR3 sequence is 15 residues long. CDR1 is SNHLY and CDR2 is FYNNEI in the germline V gene. Trimming removed 1 base from V and 0 bases from J, with 7 bases in between. This CDR3 reads CASSEGGDSYNEQFF. CDR3 bases: TGTGCCAGCAGTGAAGGGGGGGACTCCTACAATGAGCAGTTCTTC.

This clonotype was seen at least ten times. The V and J genes are TRBV10-3 and TRBJ1-1, with D uncertain. CDR3 length: 11 amino acids. CDR1 and CDR2 (germline): ENHRY, SYGVKD. V was cut by 0 bases and J by 7 bases, with 3 bases left in between. This CDR3 reads CAISESFEAFF. DNA for the CDR3: TGTGCCATCAGTGAGTCCTTTGAAGCTTTCTTT.

The chain has TRBV7-2 and TRBJ2-1; perhaps TRBD2 as D (5 bases). The CDR3 runs to 12 residues. The germline CDR1 and CDR2 sequences are SGHTA and FQGNSA. V dropped 2 bases and J dropped 9 bases, with 8 bases sitting between them. The CDR3 loop reads CASSLYEGEQFF. CDR3 DNA sequence: TGTGCCAGCAGCTTATACGAGGGTGAGCAGTTCTTC.

This clonotype has a count of ten or more. This rearrangement joins TRBV28 to TRBJ2-7; D remains ambiguous. Trimming left V 7 bases short and J 3 bases short, with 10 bases between. This CDR3 comprises 12 residues. CDR1 and CDR2 (germline): MDHEN, SYDVKM. The CDR3 region is CASNGIFYEQYF. CDR3 nucleotides: TGTGCCAGCAACGGCATTTTCTACGAGCAGTACTTC.

There are a few counts of this clonotype. The gene calls are TRBV2 and TRBJ1-2; TRBD1 might be the D (5 bases). The CDR3 covers 13 residues. The germline gives CDR1 SNHLY, CDR2 FYNNEI. Trimming removed 6 bases from V and 8 bases from J, with 16 bases in between. The CDR3 protein is CASSSGGPSGYTF. CDR3 DNA: TGTGCCAGCAGCTCTGGGGGACCTAGCGGCTACACCTTC.

The rearrangement links TRBV11-3 to TRBJ2-3; 10 nucleotides line up with TRBD2. The J segment lost 8 bases and the V segment lost 1 base, leaving 9 bases of the junction unmatched. CDR3 length equals 16 residues. Germline CDR1 is SGHNT and CDR2 is YENEEA. CDR3 sequence (DNA): TGTGCCAGCAGCTTAGGACTAGCGGGCGTAGAGGGTACGCAGTATTTT. This codes for CASSLGLAGVEGTQYF.

This clonotype has at least ten counts. This chain links TRBV7-9 with TRBJ2-7, with unresolved D. This CDR3 has 12 amino acids. The germline CDR1 and CDR2 sequences are SEHNR and FQNEAQ (reference sequence). V dropped 3 bases and J dropped 3 bases, with 6 bases sitting between them. Here the CDR3 reads CASSLSHYEQYF. The CDR3 nucleotides are TGTGCCAGCAGCTTGAGCCACTACGAGCAGTACTTC.

This clonotype was picked up many times. The rearrangement joins TRBV24-1 to TRBJ2-5, with D perhaps matching TRBD2 (5 bases). Germline assignment: CDR1 KGHDR and CDR2 SFDVKD. CDR3 length equals 14 residues. The ends were cut back, 6 bases at V and 13 bases at J, with 23 bases in the middle. The CDR3 reads CATSFGPGMDSMYF. CDR3 in DNA: TGTGCCACCAGTTTTGGACCCGGGATGGATTCTATGTACTTC.

The rearrangement links TRBV27 to TRBJ1-4; D is uncertain. The germline V gene encodes CDR1 MNHEY and CDR2 SMNVEV (reference sequence). This CDR3 has 13 residues. V lost 6 bases, J lost 4 bases, and 9 bases lay in between. CDR3 sequence: CASSTSINEKLFF. As DNA, the CDR3 is TGTGCCAGCAGCACATCAATTAATGAAAAACTGTTTTTT.

Many counts were recorded for this clonotype. V gene TRBV19 combines with J gene TRBJ2-1; 10 nucleotides line up with TRBD1. Looked up from germline, CDR1 is LNHDA and CDR2 is SQIVND (reference sequence). The length of the CDR3 is 16 residues. J was trimmed by 10 bases and V by 4 bases; bases with no gene match: 13. CDR3 amino acids: CASSNTPGQGTSEQFF. For the CDR3, the DNA is TGTGCCAGTAGTAACACGCCGGGACAGGGGACAAGCGAGCAGTTCTTC.

The chain uses TRBV5-4 and TRBJ2-7; 12 positions match TRBD2. Germline V gene lookup returns CDR1 SGHNT and CDR2 YYREEE (reference sequence). The CDR3 runs to 15 residues. With V trimmed by 3 bases and J by 0 bases, 1 base remained unmatched. The CDR3 region is CASSWGLAGSYEQYF. CDR3 nucleotide sequence: TGTGCCAGCAGCTGGGGACTAGCGGGCTCCTACGAGCAGTACTTC.

There are a few counts of this clonotype. The V and J genes are TRBV4-3 and TRBJ2-3; no firm D call. This CDR3 has 14 amino acids. V lost 3 bases and J 10 bases, leaving 17 bases between the germline ends. Germline assignment: CDR1 LGHNA and CDR2 YSLEER. CDR3 protein: CASSQTLRLSPQYF. The CDR3 nucleotides are TGCGCCAGCAGCCAGACCCTCCGGTTAAGTCCGCAGTATTTT.

Many counts were recorded for this clonotype. The chain combines TRBV28 with TRBJ1-2, with D perhaps matching TRBD1 (5 bases). CDR1 and CDR2 from the germline V gene are MDHEN and SYDVKM. This CDR3 has 13 residues. V was trimmed by 7 bases and J by 7 bases, leaving 16 bases between them. The CDR3 DNA reads as TGTGCCAGCACCGCCAGGGATTCGCTTGGCTACACCTTC. Translating it yields CASTARDSLGYTF.

This clonotype was found many times. The V call is TRBV10-3, the J call TRBJ2-1, with D perhaps matching TRBD1 (6 bases). The CDR3 runs 14 residues. Germline V gene lookup returns CDR1 ENHRY and CDR2 SYGVKD. V was clipped by 7 bases and J by 2 bases, with 12 bases between them. This CDR3 reads CAIKRQGTYNEQFF. The CDR3 DNA follows: TGTGCCATCAAAAGGCAGGGGACCTACAATGAGCAGTTCTTC.

The chain couples TRBV11-3 to TRBJ2-1, with D maybe TRBD2 (7 bases). There are 16 residues in the CDR3. V was trimmed by 5 bases and J by 9 bases, leaving 23 bases between them. CDR1 SGHNT and CDR2 YENEEA come from the germline V gene. The CDR3 DNA sequence: TGTGCCAGCAGCCCTAGTGGGGGGGGCATAGGACGTGAGCAGTTCTTC. Its translation is CASSPSGGGIGREQFF.

This clonotype has only a few counts. The chain has TRBV12-3 or TRBV12-4 and TRBJ2-1, with 7 positions matching TRBD1. V was pared by 5 bases and J by 6 bases, with 7 bases of the junction left unmatched. The CDR3 sequence is 14 residues long. The CDR3 protein is CASSPVTGSNEQFF. The DNA for the CDR3 is TGTGCCAGCAGTCCAGTGACAGGGTCCAATGAGCAGTTCTTC.

The chain couples TRBV3-1 to TRBJ2-5; D is perhaps TRBD2 (6 bases). Deletions cut 8 bases from V and 0 bases from J, with 19 bases between. The CDR3 is made up of 16 amino acids. Per the germline V gene, CDR1 is LGHDT and CDR2 is YNNKEL (reference sequence). As DNA, the CDR3 is TGTGCCAGCGGGAGGACGGGCAGCCAGTACCAAGAGACCCAGTACTTC. Its translation is CASGRTGSQYQETQYF.

This clonotype appeared many times. This chain connects TRBV5-1 to TRBJ2-1, with D unresolved. The CDR3 sequence is 12 residues long. The germline V and J ends were trimmed by 1 base and 5 bases, with 4 bases remaining between them. Germline lookup yields CDR1 SGHRS and CDR2 YFSETQ. In DNA, the CDR3 is TGCGCCAGCAGCTTGACTAACAATGAGCAGTTCTTC. Protein product: CASSLTNNEQFF.

This clonotype was counted at least ten times. This chain connects TRBV27 to TRBJ2-6; D not certain. Germline assignment: CDR1 MNHEY and CDR2 SMNVEV (reference sequence). Trimming stripped 3 bases from V and 1 base from J, with 1 base between. The CDR3 is 13 residues long. The CDR3 region has the DNA TGTGCCAGCAGTTTTTCTGGGGCCAACGTCCTGACTTTC. Translated, it gives CASSFSGANVLTF.

This clonotype was recorded at least ten times. The chain carries TRBV4-2 and TRBJ1-1; D gene uncertain. The germline CDR1 and CDR2 sequences are LGHNA and YNFKEQ. The CDR3 spans 15 residues. Trimming removed 0 bases from V and 5 bases from J, with 13 bases in between. CDR3 in DNA: TGTGCCAGCAGCCAAGATACCCAAAAGCGGACTGAAGCTTTCTTT. Protein product: CASSQDTQKRTEAFF.

J is TRBJ2-5 and V is TRBV7-2; no clear D gene. Per germline, CDR1 SGHTA and CDR2 FQGNSA. The CDR3 length is 15 residues. The V end was cut by 1 base, the J end by 1 base, with 10 bases between. The CDR3 DNA follows: TGTGCCAGCAGCTTAGATCGCCAGCCCCAAGAGACCCAGTACTTC. It translates to CASSLDRQPQETQYF.

The chain is built from TRBV28 and TRBJ2-1; no clear D gene. Germline V gene lookup returns CDR1 MDHEN and CDR2 SYDVKM. V lost 6 bases and J lost 5, with 14 bases in between. CDR3 length: 14 residues. The CDR3 sequence is CASRSGLMHNEQFF. CDR3 bases: TGTGCCAGCAGATCCGGGTTAATGCACAATGAGCAGTTCTTC.

This clonotype is judged medium-sized (0.01 to 0.1%). This rearrangement joins TRBV27 to TRBJ2-3; D unclear. Trimming took 5 bases from V and 1 from J, leaving 13 bases between them. The germline V gene has CDR1 MNHEY and CDR2 SMNVEV (reference sequence). The CDR3 is 15 residues long. In DNA, the CDR3 is TGTGCCAGCAGTCCCTACACTATACGCACAGATACGCAGTATTTT. This translates into CASSPYTIRTDTQYF.

Ten or more counts support this clonotype. The rearrangement links TRBV7-8 to TRBJ1-5, with a tentative D call TRBD1 (5 bases). This CDR3 is 14 amino acids long. Looked up from germline, CDR1 is SGHVS and CDR2 is FQNEAQ. The V end lost 4 bases, the J end lost 7 bases, and 14 bases lay between the germline ends. CDR3 sequence: CASSSDIGSQPQHF. CDR3 sequence (DNA): TGTGCCAGCAGCTCGGACATAGGGAGCCAGCCCCAGCATTTT.